The 4 T cell receptor beta chains below all came from one sample that was sequenced in a study of T-cell memory formation after mild COVID-19. MiXCR, run by TCRdb on the 5' RACE reads, gives a single entry per CDR3 protein. The profile shows some 150,000 distinct CDR3 sequences, roughly a fifth of them singletons. Sequencing was performed on PBMCs or a T cell subset sorted from them (not recorded which). The source is an adult woman who had mild COVID-19 (a few samples of this study predate the infection). Cell type and time point are not known.

The chain couples TRBV5-6 to TRBJ2-5; D may be TRBD1 or TRBD2 (6 bases each). Trimming pared 4 bases from V and 4 bases from J, leaving 17 bases between. The V gene's germline CDR1 is SGHDT and CDR2 YYEEEE. There are 15 residues in the CDR3. CDR3 sequence reads: CASSPTGGKGETQYF. CDR3 nucleotide sequence: TGTGCCAGCAGCCCGACAGGAGGGAAGGGAGAGACCCAGTACTTC.

This clonotype occurred a few times. V is TRBV20-1 and J is TRBJ1-4; TRBD1 aligns across 8 bases. The CDR3 is 13 residues long. CDR1 and CDR2 from the germline V gene are DFQATT and SNEGSKA (reference sequence). The V gene end was trimmed by 4 bases and the J gene end by 7 bases; junction bases not matched to a gene: 5. CDR3 loop: CSAKTGGREKLFF. Written as DNA, the CDR3 is TGCAGTGCTAAAACAGGGGGACGTGAAAAACTGTTTTTT.

V gene TRBV12-3 or TRBV12-4 combines with J gene TRBJ1-1; D remains unclear. The CDR3 covers 11 residues. The V end lost 3 bases, the J end lost 5 bases, and 4 bases lay between the germline ends. The CDR3 loop reads CASSFLTEAFF. The CDR3 nucleotides are TGTGCCAGCAGTTTTTTGACTGAAGCTTTCTTT.

This clonotype was seen repeatedly, ten times or more. V is TRBV15 and J is TRBJ2-7; D perhaps matches TRBD1 (6 bases). The CDR3 is 14 residues long. The V gene's germline CDR1 is LNHNV and CDR2 YYDKDF (reference sequence). V lost 3 bases, J lost 1 base, and 10 bases lay in between. The CDR3: CATSSLRGSYEQYF. In DNA, the CDR3 is TGTGCCACCAGCAGTCTCAGGGGATCCTACGAGCAGTACTTC.